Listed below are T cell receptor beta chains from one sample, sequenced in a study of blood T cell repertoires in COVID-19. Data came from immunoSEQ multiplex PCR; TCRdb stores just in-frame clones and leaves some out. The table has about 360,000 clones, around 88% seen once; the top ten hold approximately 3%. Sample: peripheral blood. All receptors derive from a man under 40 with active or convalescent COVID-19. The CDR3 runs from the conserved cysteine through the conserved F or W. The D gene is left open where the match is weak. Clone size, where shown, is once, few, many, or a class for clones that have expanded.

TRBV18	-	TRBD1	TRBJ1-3	TGTGCCAGCTCACCAGGGACAGGAGGAATATCAGGAAACACCATATATTTT	CASSPGTGGISGNTIYF
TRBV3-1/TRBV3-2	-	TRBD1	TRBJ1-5	TGTGCCAGCAGCCCAGGGACAGGCAATCAGCCCCAGCATTTT	CASSPGTGNQPQHF
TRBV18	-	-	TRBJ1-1	TGTGCCAGCTCACCATCGGAATTGCGGGTCACTGAAGCTTTCTTT	CASSPSELRVTEAFF
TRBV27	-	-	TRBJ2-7	TGTGCCAGCAGCCGTGACAGGAGGTCGTACGAGCAGTACTTC	CASSRDRRSYEQYF
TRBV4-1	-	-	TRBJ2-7	TGCGCCAGCAGCCACCCGACGGCAGGGAGGCGGTACGAGCAGTACTTC	CASSHPTAGRRYEQYF
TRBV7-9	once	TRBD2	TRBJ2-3	TGTGCCAGCAGCCCGACTAGCGGGAAAGATACGCAGTATTTT	CASSPTSGKDTQYF
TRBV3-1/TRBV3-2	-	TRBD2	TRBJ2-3	TGTGCCAGCAGCCGGACTAGCGCAGATACGCAGTATTTT	CASSRTSADTQYF
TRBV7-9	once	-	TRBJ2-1	TGTGCCAGCAGGACTCCAGCCTACAATGAGCAGTTCTTC	CASRTPAYNEQFF
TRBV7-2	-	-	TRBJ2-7	TGTGCCAGCAGTCCGAGCTCCTACGAGCAGTACTTC	CASSPSSYEQYF
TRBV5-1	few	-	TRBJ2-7	TGCGCCAGCGCTCTGCGGGGCAGCCCCGGCGAGCAGTACTTC	CASALRGSPGEQYF
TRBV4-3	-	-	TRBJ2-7	TGCGCCAGCAGCCAAGAGGGGCAGGGCACCTACGAGCAGTACTTC	CASSQEGQGTYEQYF
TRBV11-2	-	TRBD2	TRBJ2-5	TGTGCCAGCAGCTTCGGGACTAGCGGGGGGGAGACCCAGTACTTC	CASSFGTSGGETQYF
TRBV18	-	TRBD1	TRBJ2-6	TGTGCCAGCTCACCTAGGACAGGGGGAGCCTCTGGGGCCAACGTCCTGACTTTC	CASSPRTGGASGANVLTF